The 22 T cell receptor beta chains below come from one sample, sequenced in a study of blood T cell repertoires in COVID-19. Profiled with immunoSEQ multiplex PCR; TCRdb holds only in-frame clones, not every one. The sample has 140,000 to 150,000 clones, roughly 81% seen once. Sequencing input: peripheral blood. The receptors originated from a human donor with acute or convalescent COVID-19. The donor label of this sample is uncertain.

The chain is built from TRBV27 and TRBJ1-1; 9 bases match TRBD1. Germline assignment: CDR1 MNHEY and CDR2 SMNVEV (reference sequence). The CDR3 loop spans 15 amino acids. V shed 1 base, J shed 4 bases, and the junction held 4 bases outside the gene matches. CDR3 region: CASSLFGTGSTEAFF. The CDR3 DNA is TGTGCCAGCAGTTTATTCGGGACAGGGAGCACTGAAGCTTTCTTT.

A few counts support this clone. The V and J genes are TRBV2 and TRBJ1-2; possible D gene TRBD1, 5 bases. V shed 8 bases and J shed 4 bases, with 20 bases lying between them. Germline CDR1 SNHLY, CDR2 FYNNEI. CDR3 length: 15 residues. The DNA for the CDR3 is TGTGCCAGCGCCCCCCCGGGGGGATTTCGCTATGGCTACACCTTC. It yields the protein CASAPPGGFRYGYTF. Supplemented by reference TRBV2 and TRBJ1-2, the full variable domain reads EPEVTQTPSHQVTQMGQEVILRCVPISNHLYFYWYRQILGQKVEFLVSFYNNEISEKSEIFDDQFSVERPDGSNFTLKIRSTKLEDSAMYFCASAPPGGFRYGYTFGSGTRLTVV.

The V and J genes are TRBV7-8 and TRBJ1-2; TRBD1 is a possible D gene (5 bases). This CDR3 has 13 residues. CDR1 and CDR2 (germline): SGHVS, FQNEAQ. The V and J ends lost 5 bases and 4 bases respectively, with 11 bases between them. Written as DNA, the CDR3 is TGTGCCAGCAGCCCCGGGGGGACCTATGGCTACACCTTC. Its protein is CASSPGGTYGYTF.

A word on this clone: The same CDR3 arises from other DNA sequences in this sample as well. The chain combines TRBV10-3 with TRBJ1-1, with a possible D match to TRBD1 (5 bases). The CDR3 sequence is 12 residues long. Trimming shortened V by 8 bases and J by 2 bases, and 9 bases separated the two germline ends. From germline, CDR1 is ENHRY and CDR2 SYGVKD. Here the CDR3 reads CAISTANTEAFF. The CDR3 DNA follows: TGTGCCATCTCGACAGCTAACACTGAAGCTTTCTTT.

The gene calls are TRBV6-1 and TRBJ2-1; 12 bases are a match to TRBD2. The J segment lost 8 bases and the V segment lost 2 bases, leaving 4 bases of the junction unmatched. CDR3 length equals 15 residues. Germline CDR1 and CDR2: MNHNS and SASEGT. CDR3: CASSERASGGDEQFF. In nucleotides, the CDR3 is TGTGCCAGCAGTGAAAGGGCTAGCGGGGGGGATGAGCAGTTCTTC.

The V gene is TRBV29-1, the J gene TRBJ1-2; no reliable D call. The germline V gene encodes CDR1 SQVTM and CDR2 ANQGSEA. The V end lost 0 bases, the J end lost 7 bases, and 12 bases lay between the germline ends. CDR3 size: 13 residues. Written as DNA, the CDR3 is TGCAGCGTTGAAGACGAAGTCGGCGGTGGCTACACCTTC. Its translation: CSVEDEVGGGYTF.

The chain employs TRBV5-4 and TRBJ2-1; D might be TRBD2 (6 bases). There are 14 residues in the CDR3. The V and J ends lost 5 bases and 7 bases respectively, with 16 bases between them. Germline V gene sequence: CDR1 SGHNT, CDR2 YYREEE (reference sequence). The CDR3 nucleotides read TGTGCCAGCAGGGGAACAGCTGCGGGGAATGAGCAGTTCTTC. As protein: CASRGTAAGNEQFF.

The V call is TRBV27, the J call TRBJ2-1; 7 bases fit TRBD2. This CDR3 is 13 amino acids long. Trimming cost V 6 bases and J 4 bases; bases outside gene matches: 3. Germline CDR1 MNHEY, CDR2 SMNVEV (reference sequence). For the CDR3, the DNA is TGTGCCAGCAGGCTAGCGGCTTACAATGAGCAGTTCTTC. Its translation: CASRLAAYNEQFF.

The rearrangement uses TRBV6-5 and TRBJ1-3; 8 bases map to TRBD1. The CDR3 has 12 residues. CDR1 and CDR2 (germline): MNHEY, SVGAGI. The V gene end was trimmed by 6 bases and the J gene end by 8 bases; junction bases not matched to a gene: 3. The CDR3 DNA reads as TGTGCCAGCAGACCGACAGGGGACACCATATATTTT. This translates into CASRPTGDTIYF.

V gene TRBV28 combines with J gene TRBJ1-1; 11 nucleotides match TRBD1. Per germline, CDR1 MDHEN and CDR2 SYDVKM. V shed 6 bases and J 6 bases; nucleotides not matched to a gene: 6. CDR3 size: 14 residues. In DNA, the CDR3 is TGTGCCAGCAGACCCGGGACAGGGGGACCTGAAGCTTTCTTT. Translated: CASRPGTGGPEAFF. The variable domain in full, completed from reference TRBV28 and TRBJ1-1, reads DVKVTQSSRYLVKRTGEKVFLECVQDMDHENMFWYRQDPGLGLRLIYFSYDVKMKEKGDIPEGYSVSREKKERFSLILESASTNQTSMYLCASRPGTGGPEAFFGQGTRLTVV.

V is TRBV7-3 and J is TRBJ1-2; TRBD1 matches 9 bases. Germline CDR1 is SGHTA and CDR2 is FQGTGA. This CDR3 contains 13 residues. Trimming removed 5 bases from V and 4 bases from J; junction bases left unmatched: 2. The CDR3 DNA reads TGTGCCAGCAGCCCGGGACAGGGCTATGGCTACACCTTC. Residues: CASSPGQGYGYTF.

This clone showed up just once. The chain recombines TRBV13 with TRBJ2-6, with a tentative D call TRBD2 (6 bases). This CDR3 has 19 residues. Germline V lookup: CDR1 PRHDT, CDR2 FYEKMQ (reference sequence). The V and J ends lost 2 bases and 0 bases respectively, with 17 bases between them. CDR3 sequence: CASSLLRVAENSGANVLTF. In DNA form, the CDR3 reads TGTGCCAGCAGCTTACTCAGGGTAGCGGAAAACTCTGGGGCCAACGTCCTGACTTTC. The variable domain in full, with the rest retrieved from reference TRBV13 and TRBJ2-6, is AAGVIQSPRHLIKEKRETATLKCYPIPRHDTVYWYQQGPGQDPQFLISFYEKMQSDKGSIPDRFSAQQFSDYHSELNMSSLELGDSALYFCASSLLRVAENSGANVLTFGAGSRLTVL.

The J gene is TRBJ1-1, the V gene TRBV7-9; TRBD1 agrees at 7 bases. J was trimmed by 0 bases and V by 5 bases; bases with no gene match: 6. The CDR3 has 15 amino acids. From germline, CDR1 is SEHNR and CDR2 FQNEAQ (reference sequence). The CDR3 spells CASSPRQGMNTEAFF. CDR3 coding DNA: TGTGCCAGCAGCCCCAGACAGGGAATGAACACTGAAGCTTTCTTT.

The chain carries TRBV5-1 and TRBJ2-2; tentative D call: TRBD2 (8 bases). This CDR3 has 16 amino acids. From germline, CDR1 is SGHRS and CDR2 YFSETQ. V was clipped by 3 bases and J by 0 bases, with 12 bases between them. The CDR3, as DNA: TGCGCCAGCAGCTCGGGAGGGGGCGCGAACACCGGGGAGCTGTTTTTT. Protein product: CASSSGGGANTGELFF.

This sequence joins TRBV9 and TRBJ1-2; D gene unclear. Per germline, CDR1 SGDLS and CDR2 YYNGEE. The CDR3 contains 15 residues. Trimming removed 4 bases from V and 0 bases from J, with 13 bases in between. This CDR3 is CASSLTQTPNYGYTF. The CDR3 nucleotides read TGTGCCAGCAGCCTAACACAGACCCCTAACTATGGCTACACCTTC.

The chain carries TRBV18 and TRBJ2-7; perhaps TRBD2 as D (5 bases). V lost 6 bases, J lost 4 bases, and 16 bases lay in between. This CDR3 contains 14 residues. Germline CDR1 reads KGHSH; CDR2 reads LQKENI. The CDR3 reads CASSTTGNGYEQYF. The CDR3 DNA reads TGTGCCAGCTCCACGACGGGGAACGGGTACGAGCAGTACTTC.

The chain links TRBV27 to TRBJ2-1, with 10 bases fitting TRBD2. With 4 bases clipped from V and 4 bases from J, the junction kept 7 bases outside the gene matches. This CDR3 comprises 16 residues. Germline CDR1 reads MNHEY; CDR2 reads SMNVEV (reference sequence). The DNA of the CDR3 is TGTGCCAGCAGTTCTTTCACTAGCGGGGTTTACAATGAGCAGTTCTTC. It is translated as CASSSFTSGVYNEQFF.

The CDR3 DNA follows: TGCAGTGCTAGTCTCCGGACAGGGGGCGGCTATGGCTACACCTTC. Its translation: CSASLRTGGGYGYTF. V gene TRBV20-1 combines with J gene TRBJ1-2; TRBD1 matches 11 bases. The CDR3 is 15 residues long. V trimming: 3 bases; J trimming: 4 bases; junction bases outside the gene matches: 7. CDR1 DFQATT and CDR2 SNEGSKA come from the germline V gene (reference sequence).

This clone was detected many times. This chain joins TRBV9 and TRBJ1-1; 7 bases are shared with TRBD1. V dropped 4 bases and J dropped 4; count of bases not matched to a gene: 7. In germline, CDR1 is SGDLS, CDR2 YYNGEE. This CDR3 spans 14 amino acids. In DNA, the CDR3 is TGTGCCAGCAGCCCTCAACAGGGGACCACTGAAGCTTTCTTT. Protein product: CASSPQQGTTEAFF.

The genes are TRBV19 and TRBJ1-2; no firm D call. The germline gives CDR1 LNHDA, CDR2 SQIVND (reference sequence). The V gene lost 1 base and the J gene lost 7 bases, with 7 bases spanning the gap. The CDR3 covers 12 residues. The CDR3 region has the DNA TGTGCCAGTAGTATAGCCGGGGTTGGCTACACCTTC. This encodes CASSIAGVGYTF.

The chain joins TRBV6-5 to TRBJ1-2; 10 nucleotides match TRBD1. The V gene's germline CDR1 is MNHEY and CDR2 SVGAGI. CDR3 length: 15 amino acids. V trimming: 0 bases; J trimming: 8 bases; junction bases outside the gene matches: 6. The CDR3 region is CASSYSPDRGSGYTF. CDR3 sequence (DNA): TGTGCCAGCAGTTACTCACCGGACAGGGGGAGCGGCTACACCTTC.

V and J are TRBV10-3 and TRBJ1-1; D is uncertain. This CDR3 is 13 amino acids long. Between the trimmed V and J ends, which lost 4 bases and 3 bases, there was a span of 9 bases. CDR1 and CDR2 from the germline V gene are ENHRY and SYGVKD. DNA of the CDR3: TGTGCCATCAGTGTTCGGGAGGACACTGAAGCTTTCTTT. This encodes CAISVREDTEAFF.